Shown below are 27 T cell receptor beta chains from a single sample sequenced in a study of T cell changes during pregnancy in multiple sclerosis. The data were produced by immunoSEQ multiplex PCR, yet TCRdb's version contains in-frame clones alone and is incomplete. This sample carries 35,000 to 55,000 clones, roughly 95% of them seen once, and the ten largest clones take roughly 4.3%. Sequenced here: CD8+ T cells from peripheral blood mononuclear cells, sampled after pregnancy. The receptors shown here come from a female donor with multiple sclerosis, enrolled in a pregnancy study.

V gene TRBV9 combines with J gene TRBJ1-2; TRBD1 aligns across 7 bases. The ends lost 3 bases at V and 8 bases at J; junction bases unmatched: 13. The CDR3 is made up of 15 amino acids. Germline CDR1 and CDR2: SGDLS and YYNGEE. As DNA, the CDR3 is TGTGCCAGCAGCGACGTAGTAGGATGGGACAGAGGCTACACCTTC. Its translation: CASSDVVGWDRGYTF. The variable domain in full, with the rest retrieved from reference TRBV9 and TRBJ1-2, is DSGVTQTPKHLITATGQRVTLRCSPRSGDLSVYWYQQSLDQGLQFLIQYYNGEERAKGNILERFSAQQFPDLHSELNLSSLELGDSALYFCASSDVVGWDRGYTFGSGTRLTVV.

This chain joins TRBV4-3 and TRBJ1-1; maybe TRBD1 (6 bases). This CDR3 is built from 16 residues. The V end was cut by 4 bases, the J end by 0 bases, with 15 bases between. Germline CDR1 and CDR2: LGHNA and YSLEER. CDR3 DNA: TGCGCCAGCAGCCTCTTACCGGGACACCTGAACACTGAAGCTTTCTTT. Its protein product is CASSLLPGHLNTEAFF.

The CDR3 is CASSQDPGTGNTIYF. Written as DNA, the CDR3 is TGCGCCAGCAGCCAAGATCCCGGGACTGGAAACACCATATATTTT. The chain couples TRBV4-1 to TRBJ1-3, with D unresolved. Trimming cost V 0 bases and J 2 bases, with 8 bases left between them. This CDR3 has 15 residues. Germline CDR1 and CDR2: MGHRA and YSYEKL.

V gene TRBV7-8 combines with J gene TRBJ2-7; possible D gene TRBD2, 5 bases. Trimming took off 0 bases at V and 6 bases at J, with 12 bases between the two ends. CDR1 is SGHVS and CDR2 is FQNEAQ in the germline V gene. The CDR3 length is 14 residues. The CDR3 here is CASSLAPSYTEQYF. Written as DNA, the CDR3 is TGTGCCAGCAGCTTAGCGCCTAGCTACACCGAGCAGTACTTC.

The V and J genes are TRBV9 and TRBJ2-3; maybe TRBD1 (5 bases). CDR3 length: 16 amino acids. V lost 3 bases and J lost 6, with 20 bases in between. Germline CDR1 SGDLS, CDR2 YYNGEE. The CDR3 sequence: CASSAGRADRKDTQYF. As DNA, the CDR3 is TGTGCCAGCAGCGCCGGAAGGGCAGACAGAAAGGATACGCAGTATTTT.

The chain joins TRBV27 to TRBJ1-2, with no clear D. The V end lost 5 bases, the J end lost 5 bases, and 21 bases lay between the germline ends. CDR1 and CDR2 (germline): MNHEY, SMNVEV (reference sequence). This CDR3 has 16 amino acids. The CDR3 nucleotides read TGTGCCAGCAGTGGCGGGTGGCAGCGGTCTTTTTATGGCTACACCTTC. It specifies CASSGGWQRSFYGYTF.

CDR3 protein: CASSLGLAGTDTQYF. The CDR3, as DNA: TGTGCCAGCAGCTTAGGACTAGCGGGAACAGATACGCAGTATTTT. The chain recombines TRBV7-6 with TRBJ2-3; TRBD2 matches at 11 bases. The V gene end was trimmed by 1 base and the J gene end by 3 bases; junction bases not matched to a gene: 0. The CDR3 is made up of 15 amino acids. Germline V gene sequence: CDR1 SGHVS, CDR2 FNYEAQ.

The chain links TRBV14 to TRBJ1-5; D remains ambiguous. There are 17 residues in the CDR3. The germline V gene has CDR1 SGHDN and CDR2 FVKESK. V was pared by 4 bases and J by 7 bases, with 23 bases between. The CDR3 bases are TGTGCCAGCAGCCGCGGTGGGAGGTTCGGTTCAAAGCAGCCCCAGCATTTT. The encoded protein is CASSRGGRFGSKQPQHF.

V gene TRBV2 combines with J gene TRBJ1-1, with D tentatively TRBD1 (5 bases). V lost 5 bases, J lost 2 bases, and 12 bases lay in between. The CDR3 covers 14 residues. From germline, CDR1 is SNHLY and CDR2 FYNNEI. CDR3 bases: TGTGCCAGCAGTACCAGGGTTTTAAACACTGAAGCTTTCTTT. Protein: CASSTRVLNTEAFF.

The J gene is TRBJ1-1, the V gene TRBV5-1, with a weak D call TRBD1 (5 bases). CDR1 and CDR2 from the germline V gene are SGHRS and YFSETQ. The CDR3 is 14 amino acids. V was cut by 0 bases and J by 3 bases, with 9 bases left in between. The CDR3 here is CASSLEQGHTEAFF. Written as DNA, the CDR3 is TGCGCCAGCAGCTTGGAGCAGGGTCACACTGAAGCTTTCTTT.

This chain connects TRBV7-2 to TRBJ2-7; D gene uncertain. CDR1 SGHTA and CDR2 FQGNSA come from the germline V gene. The length of the CDR3 is 15 residues. V lost 6 bases, J lost 0 bases, and 15 bases lay in between. CDR3 bases: TGTGCCAGCAGTCCAGGTTTCCTTAGCTCCTACGAGCAGTACTTC. Translated: CASSPGFLSSYEQYF.

The CDR3 protein is CRTGGAVYNEQFF. CDR3 nucleotide sequence: TGTAGGACAGGAGGGGCCGTATACAATGAGCAGTTCTTC. The gene calls are TRBV7-2 and TRBJ2-1; D perhaps matches TRBD1 (7 bases). This CDR3 region has 13 residues. The germline V gene has CDR1 SGHTA and CDR2 FQGNSA.

This chain connects TRBV2 to TRBJ1-1; the match to TRBD1 covers 11 bases. Trimming cost V 9 bases and J 6 bases; bases outside gene matches: 6. The CDR3 loop spans 13 amino acids. Germline V gene lookup returns CDR1 SNHLY and CDR2 FYNNEI. The CDR3 here is CASTGTGGAEAFF. As DNA, the CDR3 is TGTGCCAGTACCGGGACAGGGGGAGCTGAAGCTTTCTTT.

In this sample, this clone turned up a few times. The chain carries TRBV18 and TRBJ2-1; a weak D match, TRBD1 (5 bases). CDR3 size: 16 residues. V lost 0 bases and J 0 bases, leaving 9 bases between the germline ends. The germline V gene has CDR1 KGHSH and CDR2 LQKENI. CDR3: CASSPPGRSSYNEQFF. The CDR3 bases are TGTGCCAGCTCACCACCGGGGCGGAGCTCCTACAATGAGCAGTTCTTC.

The CDR3 sequence: CASTPRRGDADTQYF. Written as DNA, the CDR3 is TGTGCCAGCACCCCGCGTCGGGGTGACGCAGATACGCAGTATTTT. This rearrangement joins TRBV6-1 to TRBJ2-3; D is possibly TRBD2 (5 bases). In germline, CDR1 is MNHNS, CDR2 SASEGT. This CDR3 comprises 15 residues. V was pared by 7 bases and J by 4 bases, with 18 bases between.

CDR3 DNA sequence: TGTGCCACCACGCGGTTAGGAGGGTCCGACTACGAGCAGTACTTC. The encoded protein is CATTRLGGSDYEQYF. The chain employs TRBV7-8 and TRBJ2-5; D may be TRBD2 (6 bases). The DNA end lines up better with TRBJ2-7; the J call may be wrong. Germline V CDR1 and CDR2: SGHVS, FQNEAQ. The CDR3 extends over 15 amino acids.

The chain carries TRBV5-4 and TRBJ2-1, with 8 bases aligning to TRBD1. Germline assignment: CDR1 SGHNT and CDR2 YYREEE (reference sequence). This CDR3 has 15 amino acids. Trimming cost V 4 bases and J 8 bases; bases outside gene matches: 11. CDR3 nucleotide sequence: TGTGCCAGCAGCCCTGGACAGGGTGTAGGGTATGAGCAGTTCTTC. As protein: CASSPGQGVGYEQFF. The full variable domain, completed using reference TRBV5-4 and TRBJ2-1, is ETGVTQSPTHLIKTRGQQVTLRCSSQSGHNTVSWYQQALGQGPQFIFQYYREEENGRGNFPPRFSGLQFPNYSSELNVNALELDDSALYLCASSPGQGVGYEQFFGPGTRLTVL.

The chain carries TRBV7-2 and TRBJ2-3; 7 bases match TRBD1. The V segment lost 2 bases and the J segment 0 bases; nucleotides outside the gene matches: 5. This CDR3 contains 16 residues. Germline CDR1 SGHTA, CDR2 FQGNSA. The chain's CDR3 is CASSLSPDRSTDTQYF. In nucleotides, the CDR3 is TGTGCCAGCAGCTTATCACCGGACAGGAGCACAGATACGCAGTATTTT.

This clone occurred once. This CDR3 reads CASSGGLAGWYEQYF. The DNA for the CDR3 is TGTGCCAGCAGCGGGGGACTAGCGGGATGGTACGAGCAGTACTTC. This rearrangement joins TRBV7-9 to TRBJ2-7, with TRBD2 matching over 13 bases. CDR3 length: 15 amino acids. The J segment lost 4 bases and the V segment lost 5 bases, leaving 5 bases of the junction unmatched. Germline V CDR1 and CDR2: SEHNR, FQNEAQ (reference sequence).

J is TRBJ2-1 and V is TRBV9; 8 nucleotides line up with TRBD2. The CDR3 spans 15 residues. Trimming removed 7 bases from V and 5 bases from J; junction bases left unmatched: 11. Germline CDR1 SGDLS, CDR2 YYNGEE. The CDR3 DNA sequence: TGTGCCAGCGGGAACCCACGGGAGGGAGACAATGAGCAGTTCTTC. Its protein product is CASGNPREGDNEQFF.

The chain carries TRBV6-1 and TRBJ1-3; no definite D call. The germline V gene encodes CDR1 MNHNS and CDR2 SASEGT. Trimming pared 0 bases from V and 4 bases from J, leaving 13 bases between. CDR3 length: 16 amino acids. The CDR3 protein is CASSEASEGLGNTIYF. The CDR3 DNA reads TGTGCCAGCAGTGAAGCATCGGAGGGCCTAGGAAACACCATATATTTT.

This rearrangement joins TRBV5-1 to TRBJ1-2; TRBD1 might be the D (6 bases). Germline V gives CDR1 SGHRS, CDR2 YFSETQ. The length of the CDR3 is 12 residues. V was shortened by 4 bases and J by 4 bases, with 8 bases between the two germline ends. The CDR3 is CASSEDSYGYTF. The DNA of the CDR3 is TGCGCCAGCAGCGAGGACAGCTATGGCTACACCTTC.

For the CDR3, the DNA is TGTGCCAGCTCACCTATAGCGGGAGGGCTGAATGAGCAGTTCTTC. Protein product: CASSPIAGGLNEQFF. J is TRBJ2-1 and V is TRBV18, with 11 positions matching TRBD2. The CDR3 loop spans 15 amino acids. The V segment lost 3 bases and the J segment 7 bases; nucleotides outside the gene matches: 5. Germline CDR1 reads KGHSH; CDR2 reads LQKENI. The whole variable domain, remainder taken from reference TRBV18 and TRBJ2-1, is NAGVMQNPRHLVRRRGQEARLRCSPMKGHSHVYWYRQLPEEGLKFMVYLQKENIIDESGMPKERFSAEFPKEGPSILRIQQVVRGDSAAYFCASSPIAGGLNEQFFGPGTRLTVL.

The genes are TRBV4-1 and TRBJ1-2; no definite D call. Germline lookup yields CDR1 MGHRA and CDR2 YSYEKL. Trimming stripped 1 base from V and 4 bases from J, with 13 bases between. CDR3 length: 15 residues. CDR3 loop: CASSQGVGLVYGYTF. The CDR3 nucleotides are TGCGCCAGCAGCCAAGGGGTCGGACTCGTCTATGGCTACACCTTC.

This rearrangement joins TRBV4-3 to TRBJ1-5; 7 bases line up with TRBD1. There are 15 residues in the CDR3. Germline-derived CDR1 and CDR2 are LGHNA and YSLEER. J gave up 8 bases and V 1 base, and 8 bases lay outside the gene matches. In DNA, the CDR3 is TGCGCCAGCAGCCAAGCGAGAACAGGGGTTGAGCCCCAGCATTTT. This codes for CASSQARTGVEPQHF.

The chain carries TRBV4-1 and TRBJ2-7; 8 bases align to TRBD1. V shed 5 bases and J 1 base; nucleotides not matched to a gene: 7. This CDR3 comprises 15 residues. In germline, CDR1 is MGHRA, CDR2 YSYEKL. CDR3 DNA sequence: TGCGCCAGCAGCGGCCTGAACAGGGGGTCCTACGAGCAGTACTTC. This sequence encodes CASSGLNRGSYEQYF.

The sample holds one count of this clone. V usage is TRBV27 and J usage is TRBJ2-3, with 15 nucleotides matching TRBD2. Germline CDR1 is MNHEY and CDR2 is SMNVEV (reference sequence). The junction had 3 bases not matched to a gene; V was cut back by 8 bases and J by 3 bases. CDR3 length equals 15 residues. The CDR3 loop reads CASAGLAGGTDTQYF. DNA of the CDR3: TGTGCCAGCGCAGGACTAGCGGGAGGGACAGATACGCAGTATTTT.